This TCR beta chain was profiled in a study of spatial heterogeneity in lung cancer. Study-level background: Consistently, beta-chain sequences turned up in larger numbers than alpha-chain sequences did. Overall study findings and caveats: Higher tumor mutation counts went along with higher counts of expanded intratumoral alpha and beta TCRs.

Time point indicated: sample taken at primary tumor resection. The cohort: 70 to 75 early-stage, untreated non-small cell lung cancer patients. In regard to this clonotype: Its antigen is unidentified.

On each TCR cDNA molecule, a unique molecular identifier was present. TCRdb independently ran MiXCR on the 5' RACE reads; one entry per CDR3 protein. This table holds about 9,200 distinct CDR3 sequences, around half found once. The germline gives CDR1 SGHRS, CDR2 YFSETQ. J was trimmed by 2 bases and V by 4 bases; bases with no gene match: 8. This CDR3 is 15 amino acids long. The material sequenced was lung tumor tissue, taken at surgery. This chain links TRBV5-1 with TRBJ2-7, with 8 positions matching TRBD1. The TCR originated in a female donor with early-stage non-small cell lung cancer. The CDR3 loop is CASSLDTGGPYEQYF. In DNA, the CDR3 is TGCGCCAGCAGCCTAGATACAGGGGGTCCCTACGAGCAGTACTTC.